This T cell receptor (beta chain) came from a study of T-cell reconstitution after alpha-beta-depleted transplantation in children. Unique molecular identifiers were incorporated when the TCRbeta library was constructed. MiXCR, applied by TCRdb to the PCR reads, yields one record per CDR3 protein. Of approximately 250,000 distinct CDR3 sequences listed, roughly 26% are singletons. Study-wide results and limits: Alpha-beta T cells about two months after transplant reportedly derived from several hundred expanded graft clones. From surviving recipient T cells and thymic progenitors came the high day-60 TCRbeta diversity observed in some patients. A year had passed since transplant, and T-cell counts and diversity by then came mostly from newly produced T cells.

Germline assignment: CDR1 SGHRS and CDR2 YFSETQ. With V trimmed by 0 bases and J by 0 bases, 6 bases remained unmatched. The CDR3 is 16 amino acids. This clonotype was seen at least ten times. Antigen unknown. The sample consisted of PBMCs, taken before TCRalphabeta/CD19-depleted stem cell transplant. This sequence joins TRBV5-1 and TRBJ2-7; 7 bases map to TRBD1. The clonotype originates from a girl aged 2-10 years with Fanconi anemia, due to receive a stem cell transplant. The CDR3 region has the DNA TGCGCCAGCAGCTTGGTGACAGGGCGTCCCTCCTACGAGCAGTACTTC. This encodes CASSLVTGRPSYEQYF. The full variable domain, with the rest looked up from reference TRBV5-1 and TRBJ2-7, is KAGVTQTPRYLIKTRGQQVTLSCSPISGHRSVSWYQQTPGQGLQFLFEYFSETQRNKGNFPGRFSGRQFSNSRSEMNVSTLELGDSALYLCASSLVTGRPSYEQYFGPGTRLTVT.